This T cell receptor (beta chain) originates from a study of OX40 agonist ivuxolimab in advanced cancers. Whole-study context: Patients received ivuxolimab, an agonistic anti-OX40 (CD134) antibody. From 23 to 79 years was the age range, with a mean of roughly 64 years, and 65% to 90% were male.

TCRdb's copy holds only in-frame clones and misses some; the assay was immunoSEQ multiplex PCR. Of some 90,000 clones in the sample, approximately 90% were seen once. The timepoints at which blood was sampled were baseline, cycle 4 day 1, and cycle 7 day 1. This CDR3 contains 14 residues. Germline V lookup: CDR1 SGHVS, CDR2 FNYEAQ. The V end lost 6 bases, the J end lost 3 bases, and 11 bases lay between the germline ends. This sample comprised CD4+ or CD8+ T cells sorted from blood, obtained in a trial of the OX40 agonist ivuxolimab. The sequence derives from an adult with an advanced solid tumor such as melanoma, head and neck, liver or kidney cancer. The chain recombines TRBV7-6 with TRBJ2-2, with D hard to call. CDR3 region: CASRPDTYTGELFF. CDR3 DNA: TGTGCCAGCAGACCCGACACGTACACCGGGGAGCTGTTTTTT.